Listed below are T cell receptor beta chains from one sample, sequenced in a study of graft-versus-host responses after intestinal transplantation. No antigen has been identified for these receptors. Repertoires were generated with immunoSEQ multiplex PCR, while TCRdb's copy carries only in-frame clones and drops some. Among about 110,000 clones listed, approximately 92% were seen once. The specimen comprised unstimulated CD4+ T cells sorted from spleen or lymph node cells, sampled before transplant. The receptors were gathered from a human donor who was the organ donor for an intestinal transplant. CDR3s include the opening cysteine and the closing phenylalanine or tryptophan. Fields, in order: clone size, V gene, J gene, D gene, CDR3 DNA, CDR3 protein. D genes are given only for firm matches. Clone size is given for some rows only: seen once, a few or many times, or a class if the clone is expanded.

>.|TRBV5-4|TRBJ1-4|.
TGTGCCAGCAGCTTGAGCCGGGACCCGTATGAAAAACTGTTTTTT
CASSLSRDPYEKLFF
>once|TRBV6-1|TRBJ2-3|TRBD1
TGTGCCAGCAGGGCACAGGGGAAGGATACAGATACGCAGTATTTT
CASRAQGKDTDTQYF
>.|TRBV18|TRBJ2-7|.
TGTGCCAGCTCACCCTCCCTATACGAGCAGTACTTC
CASSPSLYEQYF
>.|TRBV18|TRBJ2-7|.
TGTGCCAGCTCGCCCACTTTCCACTCCTACGAGCAGTACTTC
CASSPTFHSYEQYF
>.|TRBV5-1|TRBJ2-2|.
TGCGCCAGCAGCCTCCGGGACAACACCGGGGAGCTGTTTTTT
CASSLRDNTGELFF
>.|TRBV10-3|TRBJ1-1|.
TGTGCCATCAGTAAACAGGCTCACACTGAAGCTTTCTTT
CAISKQAHTEAFF
>few|TRBV19|TRBJ1-5|TRBD1
TGTGCCAGTAGTTCGACAGGGACCACAACTTATCAGCCCCAGCATTTT
CASSSTGTTTYQPQHF
>.|TRBV5-1|TRBJ2-3|TRBD2
TGCGCCAGCAGCCCCCTAGCGGGAGGTGGCACAGATACGCAGTATTTT
CASSPLAGGGTDTQYF
>.|TRBV19|TRBJ2-2|TRBD2
TGTGCCAGTAGAGCCGGACTAGCGGGAGTCCGGACCGGGGAGCTGTTTTTT
CASRAGLAGVRTGELFF
>.|TRBV5-1|TRBJ2-5|.
TGCGCCAGCAGCTTGGAGTACAGCCAAGAGACCCAGTACTTC
CASSLEYSQETQYF
>.|TRBV9|TRBJ2-5|.
TGTGCCAGCAGCCCGGTGAGTGCTCCAGAGACCCAGTACTTC
CASSPVSAPETQYF
>.|TRBV19|TRBJ2-3|.
TGTGCCAGTACACCCACTTTCACAGATACGCAGTATTTT
CASTPTFTDTQYF